This T cell receptor (beta chain) derives from a study of Graves' ophthalmopathy and Graves' hyperthyroidism. V dropped 2 bases and J dropped 9 bases, with 8 bases sitting between them. The CDR3 contains 11 residues. Germline CDR1 MDHEN, CDR2 SYDVKM. The authors amplified TCR beta CDR3 regions from RNA transcripts. RT-PCR in the first round used HTBI primers; a second-round multiplex PCR followed. TCRdb passed the multiplex PCR reads through MiXCR, listing each CDR3 protein once. Of 350,000 to 400,000 distinct CDR3 sequences listed, approximately 20% were seen once; the top ten hold around 1.6%. Ten or more counts support this clonotype. Its antigen is not identified. Notes on the study in general: Most expanded thyroid clonotypes above 0.001 frequency also appeared in blood.

The study enrolled ophthalmopathy donors with moderate-to-severe activity, CAS ≥3, NOSPECS ≥4 and duration under 3 months. Sequencing was carried out using peripheral blood. The chain combines TRBV28 with TRBJ2-7; D remains unclear. This clonotype was sampled from a woman younger than 35 with Graves' ophthalmopathy. CDR3 sequence: CASSLRDGQYF. CDR3 coding DNA: TGTGCCAGCAGTTTACGTGACGGGCAGTACTTC.